Presented here are 10 T cell receptor beta chains from one specimen sequenced in a study of technical replicates of blood from a handful of donors. The protocol was immunoSEQ multiplex PCR, while the TCRdb copy is restricted to in-frame clones and leaves out a portion. The repertoire holds roughly 15,000 clones, approximately 80% seen once, with 10% in the top ten. Source material: PBMCs. Source of these receptors: a human donor in good health. Some clones in this sample may be carry-over from other donors' samples.

V is TRBV27 and J is TRBJ1-4; D is undetermined. Germline CDR1 reads MNHEY; CDR2 reads SMNVEV (reference sequence). The CDR3 has 15 residues. Trimming shortened V by 8 bases and J by 1 base, and 14 bases separated the two germline ends. CDR3 nucleotide sequence: TGTGCCAGCCCCCGAGGAGGGAGAACTAATGAAAAACTGTTTTTT. This sequence encodes CASPRGGRTNEKLFF.

The chain has TRBV6-6 and TRBJ2-7, with D hard to call. Looked up from germline, CDR1 is MNHNY and CDR2 is SVGAGI (reference sequence). The germline V and J ends were trimmed by 2 bases and 5 bases, with 10 bases remaining between them. The CDR3 spans 13 residues. CDR3 bases: TGTGCCAGCAGTTACGAACTGTATAACGAGCAGTACTTC. Its protein is CASSYELYNEQYF.

The chain is built from TRBV30 and TRBJ2-7; D perhaps matches TRBD2 (6 bases). V shed 0 bases and J shed 7 bases, with 16 bases lying between them. This CDR3 has 14 amino acids. CDR1 is GTSNPN and CDR2 is SVGIG in the germline V gene (reference sequence). The CDR3 loop is CAWSVSLARDEQYF. CDR3 in DNA: TGTGCCTGGAGTGTAAGTCTAGCGAGGGATGAGCAGTACTTC.

The chain couples TRBV6-5 to TRBJ1-1; 8 bases fit TRBD1. Germline V CDR1 and CDR2: MNHEY, SVGAGI. The CDR3 totals 16 residues. Trimming cost V 4 bases and J 1 base; bases outside gene matches: 8. CDR3 nucleotide sequence: TGTGCCAGCAGTTTCTTGCAGGGGGCGTCGAACACTGAAGCTTTCTTT. Translation: CASSFLQGASNTEAFF.

The chain combines TRBV5-1 with TRBJ2-1; tentative D call: TRBD2 (6 bases). CDR3 length equals 14 residues. Germline V CDR1 and CDR2: SGHRS, YFSETQ. Trimming shortened V by 1 base and J by 6 bases, and 11 bases separated the two germline ends. The CDR3 bases are TGCGCCAGCAGCTTGTCTGGGGGGTTCAATGAGCAGTTCTTC. Its translation: CASSLSGGFNEQFF.

The chain has TRBV19 and TRBJ2-1; TRBD2 matches 13 bases. V dropped 2 bases and J dropped 15; count of bases not matched to a gene: 10. Germline CDR1 and CDR2: LNHDA and SQIVND (reference sequence). The CDR3 totals 15 residues. The chain's CDR3 is CASSIREGLAGIRFF. Here the CDR3 DNA reads TGTGCCAGTAGTATACGGGAGGGACTAGCGGGAATTCGGTTCTTC.

This chain connects TRBV19 to TRBJ1-6; D possibly corresponds to TRBD1 (6 bases). Germline CDR1 is LNHDA and CDR2 is SQIVND (reference sequence). V dropped 6 bases and J dropped 9 bases, with 9 bases sitting between them. This CDR3 region has 12 residues. The CDR3 DNA follows: TGTGCCAGTAGCCCAGGGGTTTCACCCCTCCACTTT. It translates to CASSPGVSPLHF.

The rearrangement links TRBV7-6 to TRBJ1-5; the D is unclear. Germline loops: CDR1 SGHVS, CDR2 FNYEAQ. This CDR3 comprises 15 residues. Trimming shortened V by 5 bases and J by 0 bases, and 11 bases separated the two germline ends. CDR3 DNA: TGTGCCAGCAGCCAGACACCATATAGCAATCAGCCCCAGCATTTT. As protein: CASSQTPYSNQPQHF.

The V and J genes are TRBV27 and TRBJ2-3; D might be TRBD2 (6 bases). V lost 3 bases and J lost 0, with 16 bases in between. Germline CDR1 is MNHEY and CDR2 is SMNVEV (reference sequence). This CDR3 is 17 amino acids long. The CDR3 coding sequence is TGTGCCAGCAGTTTTAGGGTAGCGGATACTAGCACAGATACGCAGTATTTT. Amino acid sequence: CASSFRVADTSTDTQYF.

CDR3 region: CASSFSGRAQFF. CDR3 nucleotide sequence: TGTGCCAGCAGCTTTAGCGGGAGGGCCCAGTTCTTC. The chain has TRBV13 and TRBJ2-1, with 11 positions matching TRBD2. The CDR3 is 12 residues long. V lost 3 bases and J lost 13; bases outside the gene matches: 2. Germline V gene lookup returns CDR1 PRHDT and CDR2 FYEKMQ (reference sequence).